This is a list of T cell receptor beta chains from one sample in a study of shared clonotypes between healthy human individuals. Sequencing was performed with immunoSEQ multiplex PCR; in TCRdb, only in-frame clones are kept and a portion is missing. Here the sample spans about 1,500,000 clones, roughly 96% being singletons. Sample: naive CD4+ T cells sorted from blood. The receptor source for this set is a man aged 25 to 40 in good health. Each CDR3 is given with its conserved first and last residue. D genes are given only for firm matches. The size field is filled for only some rows; it gives once, few, many or a size class.

V	J	size	D	CDR3	DNA
TRBV6-1	TRBJ2-3	once	NA	CASSEGLGSTDTQYF	TGTGCCAGCAGTGAAGGGCTAGGGTCTACAGATACGCAGTATTTT
TRBV11-1	TRBJ1-5	NA	TRBD1	CASSLGTGGRNQPQHF	TGTGCCAGCAGCTTAGGGACAGGGGGCAGAAATCAGCCCCAGCATTTT
TRBV30	TRBJ2-1	NA	NA	CAWSVRITGNEQFF	TGTGCCTGGAGTGTACGAATCACGGGTAATGAGCAGTTCTTC
TRBV7-9	TRBJ2-1	NA	TRBD1	CASSTNQGAGRNEQFF	TGTGCCAGCAGCACAAACCAGGGGGCCGGTCGGAATGAGCAGTTCTTC
TRBV18	TRBJ1-4	NA	NA	CASSPQGSNKKLFF	TGTGCCAGCTCACCACAAGGTTCGAATAAAAAACTGTTTTTT
TRBV2	TRBJ2-7	NA	NA	CASSFQVEQYF	TGTGCCAGCAGCTTCCAAGTAGAGCAGTACTTC
TRBV5-6	TRBJ2-7	NA	TRBD2	CASSFLLAGVSYEQYF	TGTGCCAGCAGCTTCCTTCTAGCGGGAGTTTCCTACGAGCAGTACTTC
TRBV5-1	TRBJ2-1	NA	NA	CASSLGGSFGYNEQFF	TGCGCCAGCAGCCTGGGCGGCAGTTTTGGCTACAATGAGCAGTTCTTC
TRBV5-5	TRBJ2-2	NA	TRBD1	CASRPIGGAHTGELFF	TGTGCCAGCAGACCCATAGGGGGCGCGCACACCGGGGAGCTGTTTTTT
TRBV4-2	TRBJ2-7	NA	TRBD2	CASSQAVGREGLEQYF	TGTGCCAGCAGCCAAGCCGTGGGTCGGGAGGGCCTCGAGCAGTACTTC
TRBV10-3	TRBJ2-3	NA	TRBD2	CASGASGPLNTQYF	TGTGCCTCCGGGGCTAGCGGGCCCCTTAATACGCAGTATTTT
TRBV18	TRBJ2-3	once	NA	CASSPGKGGSTDTQYF	TGTGCCAGCTCACCAGGGAAAGGAGGTAGCACAGATACGCAGTATTTT
TRBV9	TRBJ2-3	NA	TRBD2	CASSPRLAPSTDTQYF	TGTGCCAGCAGCCCTCGACTAGCCCCTAGCACAGATACGCAGTATTTT
TRBV18	TRBJ2-7	NA	TRBD2	CASSPLPSSAGTSGRHEQYF	TGTGCCAGCTCACCACTACCATCGAGTGCCGGGACTAGCGGGAGACACGAGCAGTACTTC
TRBV7-8	TRBJ1-5	NA	NA	CASSPLGGQPQHF	TGTGCCAGCAGCCCCCTCGGGGGTCAGCCCCAGCATTTT
TRBV5-1	TRBJ2-3	NA	TRBD1	CASSQRTGGASDTQYF	TGCGCCAGCAGCCAGAGGACAGGGGGAGCATCAGATACGCAGTATTTT
TRBV7-9	TRBJ1-5	NA	NA	CASSSGGTEGSNQPQHF	TGTGCCAGCAGCTCGGGAGGGACCGAAGGGAGCAATCAGCCCCAGCATTTT
TRBV5-1	TRBJ2-2	NA	NA	CASSHDGQGNTGELFF	TGCGCCAGCAGTCATGATGGGCAGGGGAACACCGGGGAGCTGTTTTTT
TRBV2	TRBJ1-5	NA	NA	CASRGRLNQPQHF	TGTGCCAGCAGGGGCCGCTTGAATCAGCCCCAGCATTTT
TRBV10-3	TRBJ2-7	NA	NA	CAISESWVVGAYEQYF	TGTGCCATCAGTGAGTCGTGGGTTGTCGGTGCCTACGAGCAGTACTTC
TRBV7-9	TRBJ2-5	once	TRBD2	CASSLGGMETQYF	TGTGCCAGCAGCTTGGGGGGGATGGAGACCCAGTACTTC
TRBV15	TRBJ1-1	once	TRBD1	CATSRGRTGGLNTEAFF	TGTGCCACCAGCAGAGGAAGGACAGGGGGTCTGAACACTGAAGCTTTCTTT
TRBV5-6	TRBJ2-3	NA	NA	CASSRRTDTQYF	TGTGCCAGCAGCCGCCGCACAGATACGCAGTATTTT
TRBV6-5	TRBJ2-1	once	TRBD2	CASSSTSGRPSNEQFF	TGTGCCAGCAGTTCGACTAGCGGGAGGCCATCCAATGAGCAGTTCTTC
TRBV2	TRBJ1-1	NA	NA	CASSLRRGLEAFF	TGTGCCAGCAGTCTCCGACGGGGGCTTGAAGCTTTCTTT
TRBV5-1	TRBJ2-1	NA	NA	CASSLDGSYSYNEQFF	TGCGCCAGCAGCTTAGACGGGAGTTATTCCTACAATGAGCAGTTCTTC
TRBV7-2	TRBJ2-6	NA	NA	CASSLIGGASSGANVLTF	TGTGCCAGCAGCTTAATCGGCGGTGCTAGCTCTGGGGCCAACGTCCTGACTTTC